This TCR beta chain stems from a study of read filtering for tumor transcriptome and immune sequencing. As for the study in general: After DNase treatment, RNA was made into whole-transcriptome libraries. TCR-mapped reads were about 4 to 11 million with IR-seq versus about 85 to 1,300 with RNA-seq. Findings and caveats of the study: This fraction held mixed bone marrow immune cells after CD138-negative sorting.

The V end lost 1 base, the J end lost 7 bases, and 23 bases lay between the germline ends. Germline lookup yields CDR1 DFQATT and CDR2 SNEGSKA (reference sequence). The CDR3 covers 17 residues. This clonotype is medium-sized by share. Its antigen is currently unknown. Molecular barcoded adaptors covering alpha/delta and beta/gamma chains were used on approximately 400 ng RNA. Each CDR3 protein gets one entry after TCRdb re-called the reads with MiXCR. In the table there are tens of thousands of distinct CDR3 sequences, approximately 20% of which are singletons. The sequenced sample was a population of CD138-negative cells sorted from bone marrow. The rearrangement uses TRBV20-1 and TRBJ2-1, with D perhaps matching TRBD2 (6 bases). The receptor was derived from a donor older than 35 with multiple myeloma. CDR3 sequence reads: CSARGGVGGRWGNEQFF. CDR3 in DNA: TGCAGTGCTAGAGGGGGAGTGGGGGGTCGTTGGGGGAATGAGCAGTTCTTC.